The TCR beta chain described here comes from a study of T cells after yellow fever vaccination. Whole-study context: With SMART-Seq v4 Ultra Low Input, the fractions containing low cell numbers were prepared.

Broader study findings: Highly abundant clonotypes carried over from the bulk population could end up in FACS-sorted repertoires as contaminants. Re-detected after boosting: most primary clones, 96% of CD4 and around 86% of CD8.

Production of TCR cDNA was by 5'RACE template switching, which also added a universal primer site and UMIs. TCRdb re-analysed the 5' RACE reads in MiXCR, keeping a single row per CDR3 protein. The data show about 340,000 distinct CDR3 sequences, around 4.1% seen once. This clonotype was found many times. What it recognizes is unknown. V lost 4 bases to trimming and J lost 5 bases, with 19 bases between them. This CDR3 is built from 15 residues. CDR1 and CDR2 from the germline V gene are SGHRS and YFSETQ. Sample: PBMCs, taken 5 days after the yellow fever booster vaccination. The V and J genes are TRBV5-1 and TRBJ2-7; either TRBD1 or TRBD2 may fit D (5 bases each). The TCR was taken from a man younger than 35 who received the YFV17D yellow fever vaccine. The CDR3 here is CASSGRPGPEDEQYF. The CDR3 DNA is TGCGCCAGCAGCGGCCGGCCGGGACCGGAGGACGAGCAGTACTTC. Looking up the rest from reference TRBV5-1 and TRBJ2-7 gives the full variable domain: KAGVTQTPRYLIKTRGQQVTLSCSPISGHRSVSWYQQTPGQGLQFLFEYFSETQRNKGNFPGRFSGRQFSNSRSEMNVSTLELGDSALYLCASSGRPGPEDEQYFGPGTRLTVT.